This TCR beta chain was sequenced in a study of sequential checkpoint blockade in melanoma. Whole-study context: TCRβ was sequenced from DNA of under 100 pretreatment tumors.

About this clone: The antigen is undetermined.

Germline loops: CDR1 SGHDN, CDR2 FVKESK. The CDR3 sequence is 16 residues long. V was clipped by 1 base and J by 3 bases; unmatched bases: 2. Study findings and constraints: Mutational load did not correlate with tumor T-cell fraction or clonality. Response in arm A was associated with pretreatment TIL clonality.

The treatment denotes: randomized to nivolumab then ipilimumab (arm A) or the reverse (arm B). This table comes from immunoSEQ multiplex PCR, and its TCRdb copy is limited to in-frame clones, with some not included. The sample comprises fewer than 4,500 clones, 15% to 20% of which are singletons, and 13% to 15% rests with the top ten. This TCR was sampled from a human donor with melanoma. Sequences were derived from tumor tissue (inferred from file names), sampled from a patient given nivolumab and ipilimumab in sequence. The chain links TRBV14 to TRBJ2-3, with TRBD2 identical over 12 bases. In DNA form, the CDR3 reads TGTGCCAGCAGCCAAGGACTAGCGGGAGTGACAGATACGCAGTATTTT. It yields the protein CASSQGLAGVTDTQYF.